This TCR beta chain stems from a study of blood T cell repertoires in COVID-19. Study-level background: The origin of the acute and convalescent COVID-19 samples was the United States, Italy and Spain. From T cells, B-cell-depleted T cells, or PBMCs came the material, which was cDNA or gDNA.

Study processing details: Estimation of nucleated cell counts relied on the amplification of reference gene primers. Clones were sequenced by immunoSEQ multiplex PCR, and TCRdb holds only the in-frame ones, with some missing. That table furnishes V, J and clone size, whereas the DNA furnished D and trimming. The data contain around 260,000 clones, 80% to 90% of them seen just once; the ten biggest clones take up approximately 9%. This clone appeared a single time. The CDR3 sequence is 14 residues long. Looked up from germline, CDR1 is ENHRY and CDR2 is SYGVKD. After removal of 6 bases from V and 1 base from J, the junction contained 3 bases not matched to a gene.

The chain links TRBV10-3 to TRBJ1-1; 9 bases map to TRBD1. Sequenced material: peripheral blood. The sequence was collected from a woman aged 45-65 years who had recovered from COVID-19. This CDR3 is CAIRGTGWNTEAFF. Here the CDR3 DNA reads TGTGCCATCAGGGGGACAGGGTGGAACACTGAAGCTTTCTTT.